This T cell receptor beta chain was captured by sequencing in a study of cytotoxic CD8 clonotypes in ibrutinib-treated CLL. Whole-study context: The subjects consisted of ten to twelve relapsed/refractory and about 14 treatment-naive individuals, with 17 IGHV unmutated. Response material was collected after a median approximately 11 months of treatment, range 6 to 36. Whole-study results and caveats: Upon ibrutinib response clonality rose, and upon progression it fell back toward baseline.

For this clone: The antigen is undetermined.

The assay was immunoSEQ multiplex PCR, and TCRdb's table has in-frame clones only and misses some. The repertoire consists of 50,000 or so clones, with approximately 87% occurring once and the leading ten covering roughly 21%. The CDR3 runs 11 residues. Germline CDR1 MDHEN, CDR2 SYDVKM. Trimming left V 8 bases short and J 7 bases short, with 11 bases between. The TCR originated in a human donor with chronic lymphocytic leukemia. The rearrangement uses TRBV28 and TRBJ1-2; D is unclear. The sample in question was PBMCs, obtained after 24 months of ibrutinib treatment. The CDR3 sequence is CASSSKRGYTF. The DNA of the CDR3 is TGTGCCAGCTCTTCCAAGCGTGGCTACACCTTC.